This T cell receptor beta chain was recovered during a study of blood T cell repertoires in COVID-19. Generated by immunoSEQ multiplex PCR, the TCRdb table keeps only in-frame clones and is missing some. This sample carries 350,000 to 450,000 clones, 85% to 90% of them seen once, and the ten largest clones take around 1.7%. Only one count was recorded for this clone. The sequenced sample consisted of PBMCs or T cells enriched from blood (not recorded which). This TCR derives from a woman aged 25 to 39 who had recovered from COVID-19.

The DNA for the CDR3 is TGCAGCGTTGAGGCAGGGAGGAATGAAAAACTGTTTTTT. Translating gives CSVEAGRNEKLFF. The genes are TRBV29-1 and TRBJ1-4; the D gene is possibly TRBD1 (5 bases). The germline CDR1 and CDR2 sequences are SQVTM and ANQGSEA. V was trimmed by 3 bases and J by 5 bases, leaving 10 bases between them. The CDR3 sequence is 13 residues long.